The 32 T cell receptor beta chains below all came from one sample that was sequenced in a study of Tregs in tolerant kidney transplant recipients. Measured with immunoSEQ multiplex PCR; TCRdb has only the in-frame clones, and not every one. Of fewer than 100,000 clones listed, approximately 93% are singletons. The sample here was CD4+ T cells from blood, taken before the transplant. Receptors were obtained from a human donor who received a combined kidney and bone marrow transplant.

The count of this clone is one. V and J are TRBV5-1 and TRBJ2-1, with 12 nucleotides matching TRBD2. The CDR3 loop spans 16 amino acids. V was clipped by 0 bases and J by 8 bases; unmatched bases: 6. Germline V CDR1 and CDR2: SGHRS, YFSETQ. CDR3 residues: CASSLVLAGGPHEQFF. CDR3 bases: TGCGCCAGCAGCTTGGTGCTAGCGGGGGGGCCCCATGAGCAGTTCTTC.

The chain joins TRBV10-3 to TRBJ1-1; D might be TRBD1 (5 bases). The CDR3 consists of 16 residues. CDR1 and CDR2 (germline): ENHRY, SYGVKD. The V gene lost 6 bases and the J gene lost 0 bases, with 17 bases spanning the gap. The CDR3 region has the DNA TGTGCCATCAGGGAGGGCTTAACAGGTTTGAACACTGAAGCTTTCTTT. This codes for CAIREGLTGLNTEAFF.

The chain links TRBV28 to TRBJ2-1, with TRBD2 as a possible D gene (6 bases). This CDR3 region has 16 residues. Per the germline V gene, CDR1 is MDHEN and CDR2 is SYDVKM. The V gene lost 2 bases and the J gene lost 0 bases, with 11 bases spanning the gap. The CDR3: CASSLGRGSSYNEQFF. Here the CDR3 DNA reads TGTGCCAGCAGTTTAGGGCGGGGAAGCTCCTACAATGAGCAGTTCTTC.

The V gene is TRBV6-5, the J gene TRBJ1-2; unclear D gene. Germline CDR1 and CDR2: MNHEY and SVGAGI. V lost 6 bases and J 6 bases, leaving 17 bases between the germline ends. The CDR3 covers 14 residues. In nucleotides, the CDR3 is TGTGCCAGCAGGCGCTCCAAAGTACGGGATGGCTACACCTTC. Amino acids: CASRRSKVRDGYTF.

CDR3: CASRKQLAGDTQYF. The DNA of the CDR3 is TGTGCCAGCAGGAAACAACTAGCGGGAGATACGCAGTATTTT. The chain has TRBV2 and TRBJ2-3; TRBD2 agrees at 9 bases. CDR3 length: 14 residues. Germline lookup yields CDR1 SNHLY and CDR2 FYNNEI. With V trimmed by 6 bases and J by 5 bases, 6 bases remained unmatched.

Only one count was recorded for this clone. The sample holds other DNA sequences that translate to the same CDR3. V and J are TRBV6-9 and TRBJ1-6; 8 bases match TRBD1. This CDR3 has 17 residues. The germline gives CDR1 MNHGY, CDR2 SVAAGI. The V segment lost 4 bases and the J segment 4 bases; nucleotides outside the gene matches: 9. CDR3 sequence reads: CASSCRGTGDYNSPLHF. For the CDR3, the DNA is TGTGCCAGCAGTTGTAGAGGGACAGGCGATTATAATTCACCCCTCCACTTT.

The chain joins TRBV6-5 to TRBJ1-6; 9 nucleotides line up with TRBD1. Germline V lookup: CDR1 MNHEY, CDR2 SVGAGI. V was clipped by 6 bases and J by 16 bases; unmatched bases: 7. The CDR3 is made up of 12 amino acids. CDR3 in amino acids: CASSPAGTGLHF. The CDR3 region has the DNA TGTGCCAGCAGCCCAGCCGGGACAGGGCTCCACTTT.

The rearrangement joins TRBV7-9 to TRBJ1-1, with a possible D match to TRBD1 (6 bases). The V end lost 5 bases, the J end lost 6 bases, and 22 bases lay between the germline ends. CDR1 and CDR2 from the germline V gene are SEHNR and FQNEAQ (reference sequence). The CDR3 spans 16 residues. In nucleotides, the CDR3 is TGTGCCAGCAGCCCCATATCCCCGACAGGCATCCCTGAAGCTTTCTTT. Amino acid sequence: CASSPISPTGIPEAFF.

The chain is built from TRBV30 and TRBJ1-2; no firm D call. V was pared by 7 bases and J by 4 bases, with 19 bases between. This CDR3 is built from 14 residues. Germline CDR1 is GTSNPN and CDR2 is SVGIG (reference sequence). CDR3 region: CASYPGLTGYGYTF. The CDR3 DNA is TGTGCCTCCTACCCCGGACTTACCGGCTATGGCTACACCTTC. The whole variable domain, remainder taken from reference TRBV30 and TRBJ1-2, is SQTIHQWPATLVQPVGSPLSLECTVEGTSNPNLYWYRQAAGRGLQLLFYSVGIGQISSEVPQNLSASRPQDRQFILSSKKLLLSDSGFYLCASYPGLTGYGYTFGSGTRLTVV.

This clone appeared once. The chain links TRBV2 to TRBJ1-1; D unclear. V shed 6 bases and J shed 3 bases, with 11 bases lying between them. The CDR3 runs to 13 residues. In germline, CDR1 is SNHLY, CDR2 FYNNEI. The CDR3 protein is CASRAMADTEAFF. The CDR3 nucleotides read TGTGCCAGCAGGGCCATGGCGGACACTGAAGCTTTCTTT. Full variable domain (remainder filled in from reference TRBV2 and TRBJ1-1): EPEVTQTPSHQVTQMGQEVILRCVPISNHLYFYWYRQILGQKVEFLVSFYNNEISEKSEIFDDQFSVERPDGSNFTLKIRSTKLEDSAMYFCASRAMADTEAFFGQGTRLTVV.

This chain uses TRBV7-9 with TRBJ2-1; 9 nucleotides line up with TRBD2. Germline CDR1 SEHNR, CDR2 FQNEAQ (reference sequence). V lost 2 bases and J lost 5; bases outside the gene matches: 7. The CDR3 is 16 residues long. The CDR3 loop reads CASSLSLAGANNEQFF. Written as DNA, the CDR3 is TGTGCCAGCAGCTTATCTTTAGCGGGGGCCAACAATGAGCAGTTCTTC.

The J gene is TRBJ1-4, the V gene TRBV28; 8 nucleotides agree with TRBD1. Trimming took 5 bases from V and 6 from J; bases not matched to a gene: 11. Germline CDR1 MDHEN, CDR2 SYDVKM. The CDR3 contains 16 residues. CDR3 in DNA: TGTGCCAGCAGTCCTCAACTGACAGGGGCGGATGAAAAACTGTTTTTT. This encodes CASSPQLTGADEKLFF.

This chain uses TRBV19 with TRBJ2-5; D gene ambiguous. This CDR3 region has 14 residues. CDR1 and CDR2 from the germline V gene are LNHDA and SQIVND (reference sequence). Trimming shortened V by 5 bases and J by 2 bases, and 12 bases separated the two germline ends. DNA of the CDR3: TGTGCCAGTAGTTATCAAGGAGTACAAGAGACCCAGTACTTC. Protein product: CASSYQGVQETQYF.

The V and J genes are TRBV6-6 and TRBJ2-7; unclear D gene. Per the germline V gene, CDR1 is MNHNY and CDR2 is SVGAGI (reference sequence). This CDR3 has 12 residues. With 7 bases removed from V and 0 bases from J, the gap between germline ends came to 7 bases. The CDR3 nucleotides are TGTGCCAGCACCTCCAGCTCCTACGAGCAGTACTTC. Translating it yields CASTSSSYEQYF.

The genes are TRBV6-5 and TRBJ1-2, with 9 bases fitting TRBD1. The CDR3 totals 13 residues. V trimming: 7 bases; J trimming: 8 bases; junction bases outside the gene matches: 8. Looked up from germline, CDR1 is MNHEY and CDR2 is SVGAGI. The CDR3 loop reads CASNQGQGSGYTF. CDR3 nucleotides: TGTGCCAGCAACCAAGGACAGGGGAGCGGCTACACCTTC.

CDR3 nucleotides: TGTGCCAGCAGTGAACGTGGGGTAGCGGGGTATGCGAACACCGGGGAGCTGTTTTTT. Protein: CASSERGVAGYANTGELFF. The chain carries TRBV2 and TRBJ2-2; 8 bases fit TRBD2. J gave up 0 bases and V 2 bases, and 11 bases lay outside the gene matches. The germline V gene encodes CDR1 SNHLY and CDR2 FYNNEI. The CDR3 length is 19 residues.

V and J are TRBV18 and TRBJ1-6; D ambiguous. The V gene's germline CDR1 is KGHSH and CDR2 LQKENI. This CDR3 has 15 amino acids. V lost 6 bases to trimming and J lost 8 bases, with 17 bases between them. Here the CDR3 reads CASSPDDSFDSPLHF. DNA of the CDR3: TGTGCCAGCTCCCCAGATGATAGTTTTGATTCACCCCTCCACTTT.

This chain connects TRBV4-1 to TRBJ2-6; D is ambiguous. V was pared by 2 bases and J by 0 bases, with 11 bases between. Per germline, CDR1 MGHRA and CDR2 YSYEKL. The CDR3 runs 17 residues. The CDR3 reads CASSQSQTYSGANVLTF. DNA for the CDR3: TGCGCCAGCAGCCAATCCCAGACTTACTCTGGGGCCAACGTCCTGACTTTC.

Details on this clone: Other DNA sequences in the sample encode the same CDR3. The chain is built from TRBV5-1 and TRBJ2-3; no clear D gene. The V end lost 3 bases, the J end lost 0 bases, and 8 bases lay between the germline ends. The CDR3 is 14 amino acids. Germline-derived CDR1 and CDR2 are SGHRS and YFSETQ. Here the CDR3 reads CASSSTSSTDTQYF. The CDR3 DNA is TGCGCCAGCAGCTCGACATCCAGCACAGATACGCAGTATTTT.

The rearrangement joins TRBV7-2 to TRBJ2-1; the match to TRBD1 covers 7 bases. Germline assignment: CDR1 SGHTA and CDR2 FQGNSA. The V gene end was trimmed by 8 bases and the J gene end by 4 bases; junction bases not matched to a gene: 8. This CDR3 has 14 amino acids. The CDR3 DNA is TGTGCCAGCGGCAGGACAGGCAAATACAATGAGCAGTTCTTC. Residues: CASGRTGKYNEQFF.

The rearrangement uses TRBV5-1 and TRBJ2-5; TRBD2 matches at 7 bases. The length of the CDR3 is 18 residues. The trim removed 0 bases at V and 5 bases at J, leaving 16 bases unmatched. Looked up from germline, CDR1 is SGHRS and CDR2 is YFSETQ. CDR3 residues: CASSLAILSGKRWETQYF. Written as DNA, the CDR3 is TGCGCCAGCAGCTTGGCCATTTTGAGCGGGAAGAGGTGGGAGACCCAGTACTTC.

This chain connects TRBV5-1 to TRBJ2-7, with D possibly being TRBD2 (6 bases). Deletions cut 5 bases from V and 1 base from J, with 16 bases between. The germline V gene has CDR1 SGHRS and CDR2 YFSETQ. The CDR3 is 15 amino acids. The CDR3 is CASSSGGARSYEQYF. CDR3 DNA: TGCGCCAGCAGTTCTGGCGGGGCCAGATCCTACGAGCAGTACTTC.

This rearrangement joins TRBV6-1 to TRBJ1-4; TRBD1 is a possible D gene (6 bases). V lost 7 bases and J lost 3, with 15 bases in between. CDR1 and CDR2 (germline): MNHNS, SASEGT. The CDR3 contains 15 residues. CDR3 nucleotide sequence: TGTGCCAGCAACGAGAGGGGGTGGGCTAATGAAAAACTGTTTTTT. It encodes CASNERGWANEKLFF.

The chain carries TRBV12-5 and TRBJ2-1, with D uncertain. This CDR3 is 13 amino acids long. Germline V gene lookup returns CDR1 LGHNT and CDR2 FRNRAP. V was cut by 6 bases and J by 9 bases, with 15 bases left in between. The CDR3 is CASGFGTFGEQFF. CDR3 in DNA: TGTGCTAGTGGATTTGGTACTTTCGGTGAGCAGTTCTTC. Combining the CDR3 with reference TRBV12-5 and TRBJ2-1 gives the whole variable domain DARVTQTPRHKVTEMGQEVTMRCQPILGHNTVFWYRQTMMQGLELLAYFRNRAPLDDSGMPKDRFSAEMPDATLATLKIQPSEPRDSAVYFCASGFGTFGEQFFGPGTRLTVL.

The count of this clone is one. The genes are TRBV28 and TRBJ2-6; D not resolved. Trimming stripped 3 bases from V and 0 bases from J, with 12 bases between. The CDR3 is made up of 17 amino acids. Looked up from germline, CDR1 is MDHEN and CDR2 is SYDVKM. CDR3 loop: CASSLVRKSSGANVLTF. DNA of the CDR3: TGTGCCAGCAGTTTGGTCAGGAAATCCTCTGGGGCCAACGTCCTGACTTTC.

The chain is built from TRBV11-3 and TRBJ1-5; maybe TRBD1 (5 bases). The CDR3 is 15 amino acids. Germline CDR1 and CDR2: SGHNT and YENEEA. With 5 bases removed from V and 3 bases from J, the gap between germline ends came to 14 bases. CDR3 DNA: TGTGCCAGCAGCCCCGGAGGGGAAATCAATCAGCCCCAGCATTTT. Translation: CASSPGGEINQPQHF.

V and J are TRBV29-1 and TRBJ1-2; possibly TRBD1 for D (6 bases). This CDR3 is 15 amino acids long. The V end lost 3 bases, the J end lost 4 bases, and 18 bases lay between the germline ends. The germline V gene encodes CDR1 SQVTM and CDR2 ANQGSEA. The CDR3 reads CSVDWPQGNAYGYTF. The CDR3 region has the DNA TGCAGCGTTGATTGGCCCCAGGGGAATGCCTATGGCTACACCTTC.

This clone was recorded once. The genes are TRBV6-1 and TRBJ2-7; tentatively, D is TRBD1 (8 bases). This CDR3 is 13 amino acids long. Trimming left V 6 bases short and J 3 bases short, with 12 bases between. Germline CDR1 is MNHNS and CDR2 is SASEGT. The CDR3 here is CASRTGGDYEQYF. The DNA for the CDR3 is TGTGCCAGCAGAACAGGGGGGGACTACGAGCAGTACTTC.

The chain has TRBV4-3 and TRBJ1-6; 7 positions match TRBD1. Trimming took 4 bases from V and 3 from J; bases not matched to a gene: 6. This CDR3 contains 16 residues. Germline assignment: CDR1 LGHNA and CDR2 YSLEER. CDR3 nucleotide sequence: TGCGCCAGCAGCCGGGACAGCGATTACTATAATTCACCCCTCCACTTT. This codes for CASSRDSDYYNSPLHF.

Only one count was recorded for this clone. This rearrangement joins TRBV18 to TRBJ1-5; 7 positions agree with TRBD1. There are 17 residues in the CDR3. Losses at the gene ends were 2 bases for V and 4 bases for J; bases not matched to a gene: 11. CDR1 KGHSH and CDR2 LQKENI come from the germline V gene. CDR3 DNA sequence: TGTGCCAGCTCACCAAGAACCGGGACAGAGACAAATCAGCCCCAGCATTTT. Its translation: CASSPRTGTETNQPQHF.

The V and J genes are TRBV4-3 and TRBJ2-7, with D possibly being TRBD1 (5 bases). Trimming took off 5 bases at V and 3 bases at J, with 14 bases between the two ends. The CDR3 is made up of 14 amino acids. The V gene's germline CDR1 is LGHNA and CDR2 YSLEER. The CDR3 DNA follows: TGCGCCAGCAGCATGGGCCTAAGGGGCTACGAGCAGTACTTC. Encoded protein: CASSMGLRGYEQYF.

This clone was seen just once. The rearrangement uses TRBV30 and TRBJ2-7, with D tentatively TRBD2 (6 bases). Trimming shortened V by 4 bases and J by 4 bases, and 26 bases separated the two germline ends. This CDR3 region has 17 residues. Germline CDR1 is GTSNPN and CDR2 is SVGIG (reference sequence). The CDR3 region has the DNA TGTGCCTGGACTCCCCTCCAGAGAACGGGACTCGTTTACGAGCAGTACTTC. Its translation: CAWTPLQRTGLVYEQYF.